Each of the 4 T cell receptor beta chains below was sequenced from the same sample in a study of control samples from healthy donors and cancer patients. The data were produced by immunoSEQ multiplex PCR, yet TCRdb's version contains in-frame clones alone and is incomplete. The sample contains about 410,000 clones, around 90% of which appear only once. Sequencing was performed on PBMCs. The receptor set was obtained from a man aged 35-49 years with head and neck cancer.

The chain recombines TRBV28 with TRBJ2-5; D call uncertain. This CDR3 has 12 amino acids. Looked up from germline, CDR1 is MDHEN and CDR2 is SYDVKM. V was trimmed by 8 bases and J by 9 bases, leaving 16 bases between them. The CDR3 protein is CASVGTLSAQYF. For the CDR3, the DNA is TGTGCCAGCGTAGGAACCCTATCGGCCCAGTACTTC.

This rearrangement joins TRBV18 to TRBJ1-4; D perhaps matches TRBD1 (5 bases). Trimming cost V 3 bases and J 5 bases, with 10 bases left between them. Per the germline V gene, CDR1 is KGHSH and CDR2 is LQKENI. This CDR3 region has 14 residues. The CDR3 spells CASSPRDGNEKLFF. The CDR3 DNA reads as TGTGCCAGCTCACCCAGGGACGGAAATGAAAAACTGTTTTTT.

The rearrangement links TRBV29-1 to TRBJ1-1; TRBD1 aligns across 7 bases. There are 12 residues in the CDR3. The trim removed 7 bases at V and 5 bases at J, leaving 7 bases unmatched. Germline CDR1 SQVTM, CDR2 ANQGSEA. CDR3 protein: CSGRQGGTEAFF. The CDR3 coding sequence is TGCAGCGGGAGACAGGGAGGTACTGAAGCTTTCTTT.

The chain recombines TRBV10-3 with TRBJ2-5, with 13 bases that match TRBD2. The ends lost 2 bases at V and 3 bases at J; junction bases unmatched: 9. Germline values: CDR1 ENHRY, CDR2 SYGVKD. There are 18 residues in the CDR3. The CDR3 DNA reads TGTGCCATCAGTGAGCTAACTAGCGGGGGGGGAATAAAAGAGACCCAGTACTTC. Amino acid sequence: CAISELTSGGGIKETQYF.